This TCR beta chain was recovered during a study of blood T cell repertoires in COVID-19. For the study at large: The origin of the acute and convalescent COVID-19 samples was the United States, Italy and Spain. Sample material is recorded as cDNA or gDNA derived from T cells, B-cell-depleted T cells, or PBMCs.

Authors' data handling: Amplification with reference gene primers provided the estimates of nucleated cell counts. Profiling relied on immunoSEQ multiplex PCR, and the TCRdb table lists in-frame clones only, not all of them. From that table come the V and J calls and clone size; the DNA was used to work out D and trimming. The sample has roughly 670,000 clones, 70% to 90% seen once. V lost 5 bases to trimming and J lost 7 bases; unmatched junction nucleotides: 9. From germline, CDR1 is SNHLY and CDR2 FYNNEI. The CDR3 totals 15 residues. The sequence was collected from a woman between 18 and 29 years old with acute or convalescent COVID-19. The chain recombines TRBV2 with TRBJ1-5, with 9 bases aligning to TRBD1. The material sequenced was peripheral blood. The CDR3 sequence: CASSPIGQGRQPQHF. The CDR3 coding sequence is TGTGCCAGCAGTCCCATAGGACAGGGGAGGCAGCCCCAGCATTTT. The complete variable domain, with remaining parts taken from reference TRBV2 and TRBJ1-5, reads EPEVTQTPSHQVTQMGQEVILRCVPISNHLYFYWYRQILGQKVEFLVSFYNNEISEKSEIFDDQFSVERPDGSNFTLKIRSTKLEDSAMYFCASSPIGQGRQPQHFGDGTRLSIL.